This T cell receptor (beta chain) was found in a study of vaccination and CD4 T cells after COVID-19. Treatment here: approximately 9-day PBMC culture with coronavirus spike peptide pools or control peptides (ViraFEST assay). The assay that was used to sequence DNA from cultured CD4+ T cells was the Oncomine TCR Beta short-read assay. TCRdb redid the calling of the PCR reads with MiXCR, one entry per CDR3 protein. The sample has 15,000 to 20,000 distinct CDR3 sequences, less than 30% seen once. Concerning this clonotype: Its antigen is not identified.

CDR1 and CDR2 from the germline V gene are LNHDA and SQIVND (reference sequence). Trimming cost V 7 bases and J 0 bases, with 18 bases left between them. The CDR3 is made up of 16 amino acids. Material for sequencing was cultured CD4+ T cells from blood. The V and J genes are TRBV19 and TRBJ1-1; D unresolved. This TCR was sampled from a human donor with COVID-19. The DNA of the CDR3 is TGTGCCAGTACCCCGACTTGGCCGTCCATGAACACTGAAGCTTTCTTT. It yields the protein CASTPTWPSMNTEAFF. Full variable domain (outside the CDR3, taken from reference TRBV19 and TRBJ1-1): DGGITQSPKYLFRKEGQNVTLSCEQNLNHDAMYWYRQDPGQGLRLIYYSQIVNDFQKGDIAEGYSVSREKKESFPLTVTSAQKNPTAFYLCASTPTWPSMNTEAFFGQGTRLTVV.